This entry features one T cell receptor (beta chain) sequence. The CDR3 runs 13 residues. In germline, CDR1 is SNHLY, CDR2 FYNNEI. V lost 7 bases to trimming and J lost 5 bases, with 12 bases between them. The data derive from a study of CD8 T cells in Susac syndrome. Roughly 0.5 to 1 ug RNA was reverse transcribed with random hexamers. An immunoSEQ multiplex PCR amplified TCR beta CDR3 over 54 Vbeta and 13 Jbeta. TCRdb fed the immunoSEQ multiplex PCR reads into MiXCR, producing one record per CDR3 protein. This sample has 150,000 to 200,000 distinct CDR3 sequences, with about 91% found just once. Sequencing of TCR beta drew on CD8+ and CD4+ T cells from blood. The control participants were healthy donors, and these controls were matched with respect to both age and sex.

Sample: CD4+ T cells from PBMCs. The source of this sequence is a human donor in good health. The V gene is TRBV2, the J gene TRBJ2-1, with D hard to call. DNA of the CDR3: TGTGCCAGCACCACAAGGCTCAACAATGAGCAGTTCTTC. Translated, it gives CASTTRLNNEQFF.